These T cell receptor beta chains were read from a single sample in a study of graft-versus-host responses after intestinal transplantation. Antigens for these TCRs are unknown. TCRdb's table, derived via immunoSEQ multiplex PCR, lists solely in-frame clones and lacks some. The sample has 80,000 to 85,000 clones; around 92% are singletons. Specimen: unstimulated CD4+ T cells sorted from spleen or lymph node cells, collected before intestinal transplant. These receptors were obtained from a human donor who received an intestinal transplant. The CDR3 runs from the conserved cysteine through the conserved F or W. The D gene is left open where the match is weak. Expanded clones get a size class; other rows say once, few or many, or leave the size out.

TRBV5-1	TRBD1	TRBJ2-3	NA	CASRGQGRSIDTQYF	TGCGCCAGCAGAGGACAGGGGCGCAGCATAGATACGCAGTATTTT
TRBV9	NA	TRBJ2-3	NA	CASSVATVSPQDTQYF	TGTGCCAGCAGCGTAGCTACGGTATCCCCCCAAGATACGCAGTATTTT
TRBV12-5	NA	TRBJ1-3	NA	CASGLTSGNTIYF	TGTGCTAGTGGCCTGACTAGCGGAAACACCATATATTTT
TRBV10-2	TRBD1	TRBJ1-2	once	CASLFPKGQGNYGYTF	TGCGCCAGCCTTTTCCCCAAGGGACAGGGAAACTATGGCTACACCTTC
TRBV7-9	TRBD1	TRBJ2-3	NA	CASSLGQGGADTQYF	TGTGCCAGCAGCTTAGGACAGGGTGGAGCAGATACGCAGTATTTT
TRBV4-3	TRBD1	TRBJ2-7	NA	CASSRRTGLGYEQYF	TGCGCCAGCAGCCGTCGGACAGGGCTGGGATACGAGCAGTACTTC
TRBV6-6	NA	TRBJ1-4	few	CASYNEKLFF	TGTGCCAGCTATAATGAAAAACTGTTTTTT
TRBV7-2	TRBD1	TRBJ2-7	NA	CASSFGTGGPSYEQYF	TGTGCCAGCAGCTTCGGGACAGGGGGTCCCTCCTACGAGCAGTACTTC
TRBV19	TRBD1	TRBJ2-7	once	CASSILWRQGASPYEQYF	TGTGCCAGTAGTATTTTGTGGCGACAGGGGGCTAGCCCCTACGAGCAGTACTTC
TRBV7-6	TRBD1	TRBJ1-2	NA	CASNLDRDYGYTF	TGTGCCAGCAACTTAGACAGGGATTATGGCTACACCTTC
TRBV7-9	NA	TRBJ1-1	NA	CASSFTGSTEAFF	TGTGCCAGCAGCTTCACGGGGTCCACTGAAGCTTTCTTT
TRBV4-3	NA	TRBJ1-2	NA	CASSQNRANLYGYTF	TGCGCCAGCAGCCAAAACAGGGCCAACCTCTATGGCTACACCTTC
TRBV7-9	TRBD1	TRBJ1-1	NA	CASSLAETGKAFF	TGTGCCAGCAGCTTAGCCGAGACAGGGAAAGCTTTCTTT
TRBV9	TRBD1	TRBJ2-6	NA	CASSRWTGGSSGANVLTF	TGTGCCAGCAGCCGCTGGACAGGGGGCAGCTCTGGGGCCAACGTCCTGACTTTC
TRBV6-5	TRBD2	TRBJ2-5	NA	CASSYSGGETQYF	TGTGCCAGCAGTTACTCGGGGGGGGAGACCCAGTACTTC
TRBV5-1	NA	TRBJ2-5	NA	CASSPTYNMGETQYF	TGCGCCAGCAGCCCGACCTATAATATGGGCGAGACCCAGTACTTC
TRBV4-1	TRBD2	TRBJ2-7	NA	CASSQEVAGSYEQYF	TGCGCCAGCAGCCAAGAGGTAGCGGGATCCTACGAGCAGTACTTC
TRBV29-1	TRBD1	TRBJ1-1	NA	CSVTRGRDTEAFF	TGCAGCGTGACCAGGGGGCGCGACACTGAAGCTTTCTTT
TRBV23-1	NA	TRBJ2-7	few	CASSQTRQASSYEQYF	TGCGCCAGCAGTCAAACCCGACAGGCCAGCTCCTACGAGCAGTACTTC
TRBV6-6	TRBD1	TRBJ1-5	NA	CASRLGTGDNQPQHF	TGTGCCAGCAGACTTGGGACAGGGGATAATCAGCCCCAGCATTTT
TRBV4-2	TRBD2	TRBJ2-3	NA	CASSQGLAGPGTDTQYF	TGTGCCAGCAGCCAAGGCCTAGCGGGACCCGGCACAGATACGCAGTATTTT
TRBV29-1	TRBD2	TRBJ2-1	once	CSGGDFGLAGGHYEQFF	TGCAGCGGGGGGGACTTCGGACTAGCGGGGGGGCACTATGAGCAGTTCTTC
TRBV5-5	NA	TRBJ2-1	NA	CASSLVGRELTNEQFF	TGTGCCAGCAGCTTGGTGGGCAGGGAATTAACCAATGAGCAGTTCTTC
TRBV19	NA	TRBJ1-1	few	CASSLWTHREVITEAFF	TGTGCCAGTAGTCTTTGGACCCACCGGGAGGTGATCACTGAAGCTTTCTTT